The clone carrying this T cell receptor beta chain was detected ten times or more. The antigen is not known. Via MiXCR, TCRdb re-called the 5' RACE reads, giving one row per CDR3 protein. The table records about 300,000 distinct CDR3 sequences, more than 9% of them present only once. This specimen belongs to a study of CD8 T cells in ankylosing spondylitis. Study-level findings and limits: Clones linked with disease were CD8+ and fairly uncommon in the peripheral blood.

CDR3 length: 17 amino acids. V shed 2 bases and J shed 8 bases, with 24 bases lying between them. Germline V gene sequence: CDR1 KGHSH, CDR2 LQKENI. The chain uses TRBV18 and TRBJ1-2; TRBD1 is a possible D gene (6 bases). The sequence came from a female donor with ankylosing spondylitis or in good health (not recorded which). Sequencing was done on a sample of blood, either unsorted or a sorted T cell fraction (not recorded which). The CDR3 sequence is CASSPTFGFEGVIGYTF. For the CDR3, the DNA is TGTGCCAGCTCACCAACATTCGGGTTTGAGGGGGTGATCGGCTACACCTTC. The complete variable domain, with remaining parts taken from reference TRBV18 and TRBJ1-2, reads NAGVMQNPRHLVRRRGQEARLRCSPMKGHSHVYWYRQLPEEGLKFMVYLQKENIIDESGMPKERFSAEFPKEGPSILRIQQVVRGDSAAYFCASSPTFGFEGVIGYTFGSGTRLTVV.